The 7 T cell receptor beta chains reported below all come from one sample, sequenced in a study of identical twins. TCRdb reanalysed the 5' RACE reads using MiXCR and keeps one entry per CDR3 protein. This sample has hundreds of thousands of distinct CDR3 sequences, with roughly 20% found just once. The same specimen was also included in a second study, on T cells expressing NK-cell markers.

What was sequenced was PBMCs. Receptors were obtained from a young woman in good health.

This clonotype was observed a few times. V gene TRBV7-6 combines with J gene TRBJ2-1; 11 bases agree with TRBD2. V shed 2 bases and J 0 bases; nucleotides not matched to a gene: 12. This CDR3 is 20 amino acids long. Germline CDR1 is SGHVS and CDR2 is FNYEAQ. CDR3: CASSLWASGGFPSSYNEQFF. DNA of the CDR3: TGTGCCAGCAGCTTATGGGCTAGCGGGGGGTTCCCGAGCTCCTACAATGAGCAGTTCTTC. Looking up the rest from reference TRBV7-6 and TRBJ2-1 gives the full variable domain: GAGVSQSPRYKVTKRGQDVALRCDPISGHVSLYWYRQALGQGPEFLTYFNYEAQQDKSGLPNDRFSAERPEGSISTLTIQRTEQRDSAMYRCASSLWASGGFPSSYNEQFFGPGTRLTVL.

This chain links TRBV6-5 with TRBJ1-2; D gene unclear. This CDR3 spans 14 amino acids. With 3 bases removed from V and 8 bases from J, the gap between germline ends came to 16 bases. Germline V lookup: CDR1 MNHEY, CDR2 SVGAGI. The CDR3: CASSYRTGNMGYTF. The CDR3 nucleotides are TGTGCCAGCAGTTATCGGACGGGGAATATGGGCTACACCTTC.

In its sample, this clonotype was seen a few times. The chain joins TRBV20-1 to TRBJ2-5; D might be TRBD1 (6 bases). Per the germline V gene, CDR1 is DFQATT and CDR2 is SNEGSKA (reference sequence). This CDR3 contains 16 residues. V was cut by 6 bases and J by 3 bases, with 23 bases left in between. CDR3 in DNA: TGCAGTGCCGGACACTACAAACAGGGAGTAAAAGAGACCCAGTACTTC. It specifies CSAGHYKQGVKETQYF.

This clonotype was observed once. CDR3 amino acids: CASSEAGLSYNEQFF. The CDR3 DNA reads as TGTGCCAGCAGTGAGGCGGGTCTCTCCTACAATGAGCAGTTCTTC. This rearrangement joins TRBV12-3 or TRBV12-4 to TRBJ2-1, with D perhaps TRBD2 (5 bases). The CDR3 runs 15 residues. V was cut by 5 bases and J by 0 bases, with 11 bases left in between.

This CDR3 reads CAWSGLAELNTGELFF. The CDR3 coding sequence is TGTGCCTGGAGCGGACTAGCGGAACTAAACACCGGGGAGCTGTTTTTT. The chain couples TRBV30 to TRBJ2-2; 10 bases are shared with TRBD2. CDR1 and CDR2 (germline): GTSNPN, SVGIG (reference sequence). The J segment lost 2 bases and the V segment lost 3 bases, leaving 6 bases of the junction unmatched. This CDR3 contains 16 residues.

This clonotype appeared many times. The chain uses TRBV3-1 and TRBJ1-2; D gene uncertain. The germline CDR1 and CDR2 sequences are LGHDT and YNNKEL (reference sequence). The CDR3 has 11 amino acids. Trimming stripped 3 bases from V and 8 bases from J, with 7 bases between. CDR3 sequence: CASSHFQGYTF. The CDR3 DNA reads TGTGCCAGCAGCCATTTTCAGGGCTACACCTTC. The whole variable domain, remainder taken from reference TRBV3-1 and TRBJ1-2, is DTAVSQTPKYLVTQMGNDKSIKCEQNLGHDTMYWYKQDSKKFLKIMFSYNNKELIINETVPNRFSPKSPDKAHLNLHINSLELGDSAVYFCASSHFQGYTFGSGTRLTVV.

This CDR3 is CAISASGLAASYEQYF. CDR3 DNA sequence: TGTGCCATCAGTGCGTCGGGACTAGCTGCCAGCTACGAGCAGTACTTC. The V gene is TRBV10-3, the J gene TRBJ2-7; 9 bases match TRBD2. In germline, CDR1 is ENHRY, CDR2 SYGVKD. J lost 3 bases, V lost 4 bases, and 10 bases had no gene match. The CDR3 covers 16 residues.